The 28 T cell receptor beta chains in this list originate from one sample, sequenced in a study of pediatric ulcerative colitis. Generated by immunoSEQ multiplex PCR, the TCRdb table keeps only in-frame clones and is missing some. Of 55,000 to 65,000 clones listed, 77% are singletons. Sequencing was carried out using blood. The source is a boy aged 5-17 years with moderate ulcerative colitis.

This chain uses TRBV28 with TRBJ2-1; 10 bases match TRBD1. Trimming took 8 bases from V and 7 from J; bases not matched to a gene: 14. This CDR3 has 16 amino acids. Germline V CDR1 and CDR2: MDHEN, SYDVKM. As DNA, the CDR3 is TGTGCCAGCGGCGATCTCGGGACAGGGGCCCGGAATGAGCAGTTCTTC. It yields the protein CASGDLGTGARNEQFF.

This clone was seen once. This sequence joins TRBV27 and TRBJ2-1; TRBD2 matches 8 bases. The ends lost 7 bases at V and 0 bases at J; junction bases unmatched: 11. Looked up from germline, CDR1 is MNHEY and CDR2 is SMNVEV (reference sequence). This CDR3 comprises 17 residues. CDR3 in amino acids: CASNPRVAGFSYNEQFF. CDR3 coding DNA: TGTGCCAGCAACCCACGGGTAGCGGGGTTCTCCTACAATGAGCAGTTCTTC.

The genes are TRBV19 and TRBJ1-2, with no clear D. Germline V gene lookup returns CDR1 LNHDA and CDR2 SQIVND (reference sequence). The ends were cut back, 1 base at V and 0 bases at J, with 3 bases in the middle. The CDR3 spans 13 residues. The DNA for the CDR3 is TGTGCCAGTAGTATAGCTTCTAACTATGGCTACACCTTC. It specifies CASSIASNYGYTF.

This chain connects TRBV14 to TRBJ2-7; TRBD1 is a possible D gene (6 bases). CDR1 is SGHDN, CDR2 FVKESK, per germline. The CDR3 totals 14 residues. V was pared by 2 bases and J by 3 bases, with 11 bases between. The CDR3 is CASSQLGRGYEQYF. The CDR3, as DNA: TGTGCCAGCAGCCAACTTGGCAGGGGCTACGAGCAGTACTTC.

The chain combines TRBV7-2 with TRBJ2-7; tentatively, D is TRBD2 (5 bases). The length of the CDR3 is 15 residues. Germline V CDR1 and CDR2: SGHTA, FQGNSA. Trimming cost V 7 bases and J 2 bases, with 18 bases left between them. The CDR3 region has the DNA TGTGCCAGCAAAGGCTTCCTAGCTACCACCTACGAGCAGTACTTC. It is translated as CASKGFLATTYEQYF.

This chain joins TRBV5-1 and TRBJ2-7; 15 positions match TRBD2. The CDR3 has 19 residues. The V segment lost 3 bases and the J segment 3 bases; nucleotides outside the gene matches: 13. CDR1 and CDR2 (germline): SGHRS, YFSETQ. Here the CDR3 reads CASSSGTSGGPGHVYEQYF. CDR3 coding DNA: TGCGCCAGCAGCTCCGGGACTAGCGGGGGGCCCGGACATGTCTACGAGCAGTACTTC.

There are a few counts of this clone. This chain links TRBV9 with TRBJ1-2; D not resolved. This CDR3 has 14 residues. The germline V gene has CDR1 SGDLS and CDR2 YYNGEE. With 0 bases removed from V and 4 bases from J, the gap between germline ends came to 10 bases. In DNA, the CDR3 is TGTGCCAGCAGCGTAGGAGAAGGGCCCTATGGCTACACCTTC. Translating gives CASSVGEGPYGYTF.

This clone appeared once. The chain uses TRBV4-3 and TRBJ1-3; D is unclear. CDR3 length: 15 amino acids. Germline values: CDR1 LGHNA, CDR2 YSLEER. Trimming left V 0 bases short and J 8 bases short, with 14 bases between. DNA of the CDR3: TGCGCCAGCAGCCAAGATGTTCGGAAATGGGACACCATATATTTT. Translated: CASSQDVRKWDTIYF.

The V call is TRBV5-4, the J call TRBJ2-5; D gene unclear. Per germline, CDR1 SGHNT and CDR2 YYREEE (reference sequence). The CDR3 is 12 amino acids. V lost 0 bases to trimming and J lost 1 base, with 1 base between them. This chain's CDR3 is CASSLAQETQYF. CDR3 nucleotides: TGTGCCAGCAGCTTGGCCCAAGAGACCCAGTACTTC.

Written as DNA, the CDR3 is TGTGCCAGCAGCCAACAAAAGACAGGGATAAACACTGAAGCTTTCTTT. This translates into CASSQQKTGINTEAFF. The chain recombines TRBV5-4 with TRBJ1-1; 7 positions agree with TRBD1. CDR3 length equals 16 residues. The V gene end was trimmed by 4 bases and the J gene end by 2 bases; junction bases not matched to a gene: 11. Germline CDR1 SGHNT, CDR2 YYREEE (reference sequence).

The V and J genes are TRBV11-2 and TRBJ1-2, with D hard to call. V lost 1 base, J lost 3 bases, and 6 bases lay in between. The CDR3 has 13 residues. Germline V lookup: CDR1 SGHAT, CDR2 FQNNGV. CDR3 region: CASSLGQDYGYTF. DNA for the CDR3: TGTGCCAGCAGCTTAGGGCAGGACTATGGCTACACCTTC.

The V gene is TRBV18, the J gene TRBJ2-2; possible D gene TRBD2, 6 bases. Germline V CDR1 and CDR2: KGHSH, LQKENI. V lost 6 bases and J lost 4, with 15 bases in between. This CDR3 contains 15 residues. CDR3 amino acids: CASSPDQAGTGELFF. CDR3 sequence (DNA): TGTGCCAGCTCGCCCGATCAAGCGGGCACCGGGGAGCTGTTTTTT.

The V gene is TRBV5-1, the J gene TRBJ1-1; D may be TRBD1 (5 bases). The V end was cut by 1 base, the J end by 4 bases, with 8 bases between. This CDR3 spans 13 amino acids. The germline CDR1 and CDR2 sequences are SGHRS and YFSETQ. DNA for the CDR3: TGCGCCAGCAGCTTGTCCGGGGGCACTGAAGCTTTCTTT. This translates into CASSLSGGTEAFF.

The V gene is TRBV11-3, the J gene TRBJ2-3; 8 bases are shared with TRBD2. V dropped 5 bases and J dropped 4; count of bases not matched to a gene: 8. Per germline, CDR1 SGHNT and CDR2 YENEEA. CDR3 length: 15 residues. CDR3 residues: CASSHLSGEADTQYF. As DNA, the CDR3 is TGTGCCAGCAGCCACCTTAGCGGGGAGGCAGATACGCAGTATTTT. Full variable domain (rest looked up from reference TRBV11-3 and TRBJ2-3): EAGVVQSPRYKIIEKKQPVAFWCNPISGHNTLYWYLQNLGQGPELLIRYENEEAVDDSQLPKDRFSAERLKGVDSTLKIQPAELGDSAVYLCASSHLSGEADTQYFGPGTRLTVL.

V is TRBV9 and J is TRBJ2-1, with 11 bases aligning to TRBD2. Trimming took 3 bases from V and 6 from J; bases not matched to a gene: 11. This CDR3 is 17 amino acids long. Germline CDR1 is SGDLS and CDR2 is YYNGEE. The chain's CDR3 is CASSARLAGGLANEQFF. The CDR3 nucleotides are TGTGCCAGCAGCGCGCGGCTAGCGGGAGGCCTGGCCAATGAGCAGTTCTTC.

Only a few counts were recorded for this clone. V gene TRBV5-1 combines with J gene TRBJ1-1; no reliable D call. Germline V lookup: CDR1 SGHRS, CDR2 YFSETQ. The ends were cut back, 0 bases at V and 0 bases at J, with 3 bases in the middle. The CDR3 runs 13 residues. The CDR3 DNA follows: TGCGCCAGCAGCTTGGGGATGAACACTGAAGCTTTCTTT. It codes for CASSLGMNTEAFF. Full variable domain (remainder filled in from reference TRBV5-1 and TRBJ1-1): KAGVTQTPRYLIKTRGQQVTLSCSPISGHRSVSWYQQTPGQGLQFLFEYFSETQRNKGNFPGRFSGRQFSNSRSEMNVSTLELGDSALYLCASSLGMNTEAFFGQGTRLTVV.

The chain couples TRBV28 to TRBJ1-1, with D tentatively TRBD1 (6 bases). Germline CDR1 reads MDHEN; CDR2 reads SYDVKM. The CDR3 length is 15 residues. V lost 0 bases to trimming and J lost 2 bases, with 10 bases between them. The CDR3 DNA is TGTGCCAGCAGTTTATGGGCCGGGGGCAACACTGAAGCTTTCTTT. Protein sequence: CASSLWAGGNTEAFF.

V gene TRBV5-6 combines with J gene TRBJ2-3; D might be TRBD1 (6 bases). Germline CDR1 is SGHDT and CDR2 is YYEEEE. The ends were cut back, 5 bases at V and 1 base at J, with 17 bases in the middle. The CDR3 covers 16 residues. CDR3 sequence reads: CASRPGATRRTDTQYF. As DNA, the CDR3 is TGTGCCAGCAGGCCAGGGGCAACACGGCGCACAGATACGCAGTATTTT.

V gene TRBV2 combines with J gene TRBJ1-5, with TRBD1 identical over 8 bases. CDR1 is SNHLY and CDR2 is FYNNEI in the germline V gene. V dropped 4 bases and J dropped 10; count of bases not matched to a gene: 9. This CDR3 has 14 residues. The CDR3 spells CASSVTGTGSPQHF. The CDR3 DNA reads TGTGCCAGCAGTGTAACCGGGACAGGATCACCCCAGCATTTT. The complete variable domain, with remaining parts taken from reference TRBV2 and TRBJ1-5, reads EPEVTQTPSHQVTQMGQEVILRCVPISNHLYFYWYRQILGQKVEFLVSFYNNEISEKSEIFDDQFSVERPDGSNFTLKIRSTKLEDSAMYFCASSVTGTGSPQHFGDGTRLSIL.

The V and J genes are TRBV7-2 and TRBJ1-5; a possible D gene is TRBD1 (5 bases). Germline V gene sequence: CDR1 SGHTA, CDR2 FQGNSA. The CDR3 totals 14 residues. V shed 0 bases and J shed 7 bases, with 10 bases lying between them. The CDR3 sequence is CASSLAGVGQPQHF. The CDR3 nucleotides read TGTGCCAGCAGCTTAGCGGGGGTAGGCCAGCCCCAGCATTTT.

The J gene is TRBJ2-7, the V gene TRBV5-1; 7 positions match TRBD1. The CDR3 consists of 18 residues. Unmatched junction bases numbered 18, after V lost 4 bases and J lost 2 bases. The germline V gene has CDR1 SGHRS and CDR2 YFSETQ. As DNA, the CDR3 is TGCGCCAGCAGCGTTCCGAGACAGGGAATCAATCCGACCTACGAGCAGTACTTC. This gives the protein CASSVPRQGINPTYEQYF.

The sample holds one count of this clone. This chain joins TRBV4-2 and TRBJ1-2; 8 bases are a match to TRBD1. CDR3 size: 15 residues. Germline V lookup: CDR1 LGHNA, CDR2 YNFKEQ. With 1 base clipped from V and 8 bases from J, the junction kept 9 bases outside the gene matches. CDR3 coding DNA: TGTGCCAGCAGCCAAGCGGCAGCGGCAGGGGGCGGCTACACCTTC. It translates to CASSQAAAAGGGYTF.

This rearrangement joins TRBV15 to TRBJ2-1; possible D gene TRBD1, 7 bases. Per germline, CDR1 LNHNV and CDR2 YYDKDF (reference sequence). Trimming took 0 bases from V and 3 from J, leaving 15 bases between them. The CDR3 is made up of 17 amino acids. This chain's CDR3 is CATSRDQGGSYYNEQFF. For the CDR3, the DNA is TGTGCCACCAGCAGAGATCAGGGGGGTAGCTACTACAATGAGCAGTTCTTC.

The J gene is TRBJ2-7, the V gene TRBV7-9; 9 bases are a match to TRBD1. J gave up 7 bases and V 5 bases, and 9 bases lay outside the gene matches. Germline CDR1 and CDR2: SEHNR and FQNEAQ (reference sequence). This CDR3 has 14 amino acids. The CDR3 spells CASSLGQGLGEQYF. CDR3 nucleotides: TGTGCCAGCAGCCTAGGACAGGGGCTGGGGGAGCAGTACTTC.

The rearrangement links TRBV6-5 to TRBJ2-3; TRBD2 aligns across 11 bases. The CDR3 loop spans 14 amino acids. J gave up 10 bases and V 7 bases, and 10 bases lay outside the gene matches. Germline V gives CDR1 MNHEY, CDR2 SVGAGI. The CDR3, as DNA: TGTGCCAGCACCCGATTAGCGGGAGGGGCGCCGCAGTATTTT. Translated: CASTRLAGGAPQYF.

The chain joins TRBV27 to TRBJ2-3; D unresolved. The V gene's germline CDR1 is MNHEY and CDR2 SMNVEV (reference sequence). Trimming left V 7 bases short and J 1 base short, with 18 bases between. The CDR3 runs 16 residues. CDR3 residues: CASNGLGGIRTDTQYF. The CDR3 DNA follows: TGTGCCAGCAACGGCCTGGGCGGTATTCGCACAGATACGCAGTATTTT.

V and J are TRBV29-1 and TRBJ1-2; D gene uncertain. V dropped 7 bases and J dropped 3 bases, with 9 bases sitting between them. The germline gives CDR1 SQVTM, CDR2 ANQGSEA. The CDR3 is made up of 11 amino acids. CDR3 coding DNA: TGCAGCGCCGTGACATACTATGGCTACACCTTC. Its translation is CSAVTYYGYTF.

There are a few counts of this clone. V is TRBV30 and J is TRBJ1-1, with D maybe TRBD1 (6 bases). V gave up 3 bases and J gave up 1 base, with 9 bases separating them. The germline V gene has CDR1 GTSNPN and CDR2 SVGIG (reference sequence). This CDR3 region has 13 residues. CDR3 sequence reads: CAWSGQTNTEAFF. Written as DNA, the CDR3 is TGTGCCTGGAGCGGACAGACGAACACTGAAGCTTTCTTT.